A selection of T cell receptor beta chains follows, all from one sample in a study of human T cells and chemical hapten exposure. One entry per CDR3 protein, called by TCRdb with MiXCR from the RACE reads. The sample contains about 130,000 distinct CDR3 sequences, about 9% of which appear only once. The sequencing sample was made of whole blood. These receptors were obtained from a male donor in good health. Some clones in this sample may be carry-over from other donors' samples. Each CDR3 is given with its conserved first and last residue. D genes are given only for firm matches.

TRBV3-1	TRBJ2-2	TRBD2	CASSLGTSGVSGELFF
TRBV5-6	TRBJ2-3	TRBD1	CASSGTETSTDTQYF
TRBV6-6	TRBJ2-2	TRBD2	CASSYTGLAGGNTGELFF
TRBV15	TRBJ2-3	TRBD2	CATSSIKTSSSTDTQYF
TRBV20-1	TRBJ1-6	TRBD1	CSAGGTGLGEDSPLHF
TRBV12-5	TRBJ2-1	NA	CASGLVSQGMNNEQFF
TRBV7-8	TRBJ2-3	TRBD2	CASGPTSGTDTQYF
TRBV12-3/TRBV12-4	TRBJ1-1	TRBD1	CASSPGQDLNTEAFF
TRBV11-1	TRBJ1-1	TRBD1	CASSLGMDRGEAFF
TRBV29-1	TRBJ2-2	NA	CSVAPSGELFF
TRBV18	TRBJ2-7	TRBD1	CASSPGVGTGTYEQYF
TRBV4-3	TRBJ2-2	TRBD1	CASSQDRGTGASGELFF
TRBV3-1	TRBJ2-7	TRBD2	CASSPQFERGASYEQYF
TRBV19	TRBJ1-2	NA	CASSIGGPGYTF
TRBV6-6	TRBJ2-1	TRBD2	CASSQTSPNEQFF
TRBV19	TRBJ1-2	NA	CASSGPGIGGYTF
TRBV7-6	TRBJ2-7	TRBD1	CASSPRDRVGEQYF
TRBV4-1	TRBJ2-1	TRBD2	CASSQGGAGAPYDEQFF
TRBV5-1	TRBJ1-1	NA	CASSPRYLRDTEAFF
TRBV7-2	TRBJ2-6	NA	CASSLEGRTSGANVLTF
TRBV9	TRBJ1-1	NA	CASSVGNSMNTEAFF
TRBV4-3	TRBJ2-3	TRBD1	CASSPQGDGTDTQYF
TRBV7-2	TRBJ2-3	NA	CASSWGSGTDTQYF
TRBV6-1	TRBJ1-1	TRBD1	CASSTRPDRVGTEAFF
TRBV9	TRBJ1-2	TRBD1	CASGRGQGIGGYTF
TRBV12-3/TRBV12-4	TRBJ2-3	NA	CASTIGGGTDTQYF